The 27 T cell receptor beta chains given below trace back to one sample, sequenced in a study of CD8 T cells in ankylosing spondylitis. Via MiXCR, TCRdb re-called the 5' RACE reads, giving one row per CDR3 protein. Of a few hundred thousand distinct CDR3 sequences listed, under 20% are singletons. The material sequenced was blood, either unsorted or a sorted T cell fraction (not recorded which). These receptors originate from a male donor with ankylosing spondylitis or in good health (not recorded which).

In this sample, this clonotype turned up a few times. The genes are TRBV11-1 and TRBJ2-1, with TRBD2 identical over 12 bases. CDR3 length: 15 residues. V shed 2 bases, J shed 9 bases, and the junction held 5 bases outside the gene matches. Germline values: CDR1 SGHAT, CDR2 FQDESV (reference sequence). The CDR3 DNA is TGTGCCAGCAGCTTATTTGAGGGACTAGCGGGTGAGCAGTTCTTC. This encodes CASSLFEGLAGEQFF.

This clonotype came up many times. This chain uses TRBV6-2 or TRBV6-3 with TRBJ2-1; perhaps TRBD1 as D (5 bases). The CDR3 runs to 13 residues. Germline lookup yields CDR1 MNHEY and CDR2 SVGEGT. The V end was cut by 5 bases, the J end by 4 bases, with 9 bases between. The chain's CDR3 is CASSKQVYNEQFF. For the CDR3, the DNA is TGTGCCAGCAGTAAACAGGTATACAATGAGCAGTTCTTC.

CDR3 region: CASTPEWQVLRTDTQYF. The CDR3 DNA reads as TGTGCCAGCACCCCGGAGTGGCAGGTCCTTCGCACAGATACGCAGTATTTT. V and J are TRBV7-9 and TRBJ2-3; D is ambiguous. V was trimmed by 7 bases and J by 1 base, leaving 21 bases between them. Germline assignment: CDR1 SEHNR and CDR2 FQNEAQ (reference sequence). The length of the CDR3 is 17 residues.

This clonotype was counted only a few times. With a much larger clone just one base away, this may be a read error. The chain carries TRBV29-1 and TRBJ2-2; D assignment may be TRBD1 or TRBD2 (5 bases each). Germline lookup yields CDR1 SQVTM and CDR2 ANQGSEA. This CDR3 spans 12 amino acids. Between the trimmed V and J ends, which lost 4 bases and 7 bases, there was a span of 10 bases. CDR3 region: CSVVRGSGELFF. The CDR3 DNA follows: TGCAGCGTTGTGAGGGGAAGCGGGGAGCTGTTTTTT.

This clonotype has at least ten counts. The chain recombines TRBV12-3 or TRBV12-4 with TRBJ2-1; D is undetermined. The CDR3 is 13 amino acids. V lost 6 bases and J 4 bases, leaving 10 bases between the germline ends. The CDR3 loop reads CASSTRLYNEQFF. CDR3 nucleotide sequence: TGTGCCAGCAGCACAAGGCTTTACAATGAGCAGTTCTTC.

The rearrangement links TRBV29-1 to TRBJ2-7; 11 nucleotides align to TRBD2. The CDR3 runs to 19 residues. The J segment lost 3 bases and the V segment lost 0 bases, leaving 16 bases of the junction unmatched. The germline V gene has CDR1 SQVTM and CDR2 ANQGSEA. The CDR3 loop is CSVEDANTKLAGAFYEQYF. DNA for the CDR3: TGCAGCGTTGAAGATGCGAACACGAAACTAGCGGGAGCTTTCTACGAGCAGTACTTC.

The rearrangement uses TRBV27 and TRBJ2-2, with 7 nucleotides matching TRBD2. Germline CDR1 and CDR2: MNHEY and SMNVEV (reference sequence). Trimming took 5 bases from V and 1 from J; bases not matched to a gene: 4. The CDR3 spans 15 residues. The DNA for the CDR3 is TGTGCCAGCAGTGGGGGAGGGCTGAACACCGGGGAGCTGTTTTTT. Its translation is CASSGGGLNTGELFF.

This clonotype was counted a few times. The chain employs TRBV11-2 and TRBJ2-7; TRBD1 is a possible D gene (6 bases). V shed 4 bases and J shed 4 bases, with 14 bases lying between them. CDR1 SGHAT and CDR2 FQNNGV come from the germline V gene. The CDR3 loop spans 14 amino acids. CDR3 coding DNA: TGTGCCAGCAGCTCCTGGACAGAAGAATACGAGCAGTACTTC. Translation: CASSSWTEEYEQYF.

In this sample, this clonotype turned up many times. The gene calls are TRBV27 and TRBJ2-7; no firm D call. CDR1 is MNHEY and CDR2 is SMNVEV in the germline V gene (reference sequence). CDR3 size: 13 residues. V lost 2 bases and J lost 2, with 7 bases in between. CDR3 region: CASSLGITYEQYF. CDR3 coding DNA: TGTGCCAGCAGTTTAGGGATTACCTACGAGCAGTACTTC.

This clonotype came up a few times. The V and J genes are TRBV11-2 and TRBJ2-5; the D is unclear. This CDR3 has 13 residues. Germline V lookup: CDR1 SGHAT, CDR2 FQNNGV. Trimming took off 0 bases at V and 5 bases at J, with 7 bases between the two ends. The CDR3 DNA sequence: TGTGCCAGCAGCTTAGATATAATCGAGACCCAGTACTTC. Residues: CASSLDIIETQYF.

V is TRBV20-1 and J is TRBJ2-7; D is perhaps TRBD1 (6 bases). This CDR3 is 17 amino acids long. CDR1 and CDR2 (germline): DFQATT, SNEGSKA (reference sequence). V was shortened by 3 bases and J by 0 bases, with 21 bases between the two germline ends. DNA of the CDR3: TGCAGTGCTAGTACAGGGATTAGCCTAGCCGGCTCCTACGAGCAGTACTTC. It encodes CSASTGISLAGSYEQYF.

The sample holds a few counts of this clonotype. This rearrangement joins TRBV6-2 or TRBV6-3 to TRBJ2-1; 9 bases are shared with TRBD2. The CDR3 is 13 amino acids. V lost 2 bases to trimming and J lost 13 bases; unmatched junction nucleotides: 6. The germline V gene encodes CDR1 MNHEY and CDR2 SVGEGT. CDR3 region: CASSYDSGRYQFF. CDR3 sequence (DNA): TGTGCCAGCAGTTACGATAGCGGGAGATACCAGTTCTTC.

Ten or more counts support this clonotype. This chain joins TRBV20-1 and TRBJ2-3; TRBD2 matches at 7 bases. After removal of 7 bases from V and 3 bases from J, the junction contained 7 bases not matched to a gene. Germline V gene lookup returns CDR1 DFQATT and CDR2 SNEGSKA (reference sequence). The CDR3 is made up of 13 amino acids. The CDR3 coding sequence is TGCAGTGTGTGGCGGGAGCTGACAGATACGCAGTATTTT. This gives the protein CSVWRELTDTQYF.

This sequence joins TRBV20-1 and TRBJ2-7; maybe TRBD2 (6 bases). This CDR3 comprises 14 residues. V lost 0 bases and J lost 7, with 16 bases in between. Germline lookup yields CDR1 DFQATT and CDR2 SNEGSKA (reference sequence). In DNA, the CDR3 is TGCAGTGCTAGAGATATCGGGGGTAAGGAAGAGCAGTACTTC. It is translated as CSARDIGGKEEQYF.

This chain links TRBV12-3 or TRBV12-4 with TRBJ2-7, with 7 bases identical to TRBD2. Trimming removed 8 bases from V and 4 bases from J; junction bases left unmatched: 5. This CDR3 spans 12 amino acids. CDR3 nucleotides: TGTGCCAGCCTGGGGGAGGGGTACGAGCAGTACTTC. It is translated as CASLGEGYEQYF.

J is TRBJ2-2 and V is TRBV12-3 or TRBV12-4; 7 bases line up with TRBD2. The length of the CDR3 is 14 residues. The V and J ends lost 4 bases and 6 bases, in that order; junction bases with no gene match: 5. The CDR3 DNA follows: TGTGCCAGCAGTTCAGCCGGGAGGCCCGGGGAGCTGTTTTTT. It specifies CASSSAGRPGELFF.

The chain is built from TRBV7-6 and TRBJ2-5; TRBD1 agrees at 8 bases. The CDR3 sequence is 16 residues long. V dropped 1 base and J dropped 3; count of bases not matched to a gene: 7. The V gene's germline CDR1 is SGHVS and CDR2 FNYEAQ. The CDR3 region has the DNA TGTGCCAGCAGCTTAGAAGAACAGGGGGTTGAAGAGACCCAGTACTTC. Translating it yields CASSLEEQGVEETQYF. Supplemented by reference TRBV7-6 and TRBJ2-5, the full variable domain reads GAGVSQSPRYKVTKRGQDVALRCDPISGHVSLYWYRQALGQGPEFLTYFNYEAQQDKSGLPNDRFSAERPEGSISTLTIQRTEQRDSAMYRCASSLEEQGVEETQYFGPGTRLLVL.

The V call is TRBV9, the J call TRBJ1-3, with no clear D. The CDR3 runs 15 residues. Trimming shortened V by 2 bases and J by 0 bases, and 9 bases separated the two germline ends. The germline V gene has CDR1 SGDLS and CDR2 YYNGEE. In DNA, the CDR3 is TGTGCCAGCAGCGTCGGACTGAGCTCTGGAAACACCATATATTTT. Translating gives CASSVGLSSGNTIYF.

The genes are TRBV12-3 or TRBV12-4 and TRBJ2-3; possible D gene TRBD2, 6 bases. The CDR3 has 12 residues. Trimming took off 7 bases at V and 6 bases at J, with 11 bases between the two ends. The CDR3 is CASKEGYDTQYF. The CDR3 nucleotides read TGTGCCAGCAAGGAGGGGTACGATACGCAGTATTTT.

This clonotype was recorded at least ten times. In DNA form, the CDR3 reads TGCGCCAGCAGCTTGGGGGATGGCAATTCACCCCTCCACTTT. Encoded protein: CASSLGDGNSPLHF. This chain uses TRBV5-1 with TRBJ1-6, with D unclear. Trimming stripped 0 bases from V and 7 bases from J, with 8 bases between. The CDR3 runs 14 residues. In germline, CDR1 is SGHRS, CDR2 YFSETQ.

The V gene is TRBV3-1, the J gene TRBJ2-7, with D uncertain. The CDR3 has 15 residues. Germline-derived CDR1 and CDR2 are LGHDT and YNNKEL (reference sequence). Trimming stripped 0 bases from V and 0 bases from J, with 9 bases between. CDR3 residues: CASSQDPGSSYEQYF. The CDR3 coding sequence is TGTGCCAGCAGCCAAGATCCAGGCAGCTCCTACGAGCAGTACTTC.

Turning to this clonotype: An end of the junction does not agree with germline; a read error may underlie this. The chain employs TRBV9 and TRBJ2-1; no clear D. The CDR3 has 15 residues. Germline V gene lookup returns CDR1 SGDLS and CDR2 YYNGEE. This CDR3 is CASSVGTSTYDEQFF. The CDR3 region has the DNA TGTGCCAGCAGCGTAGGAACTTCGACCTACGATGAGCAGTTCTTC. Together with reference TRBV9 and TRBJ2-1, the CDR3 gives the full variable domain: DSGVTQTPKHLITATGQRVTLRCSPRSGDLSVYWYQQSLDQGLQFLIQYYNGEERAKGNILERFSAQQFPDLHSELNLSSLELGDSALYFCASSVGTSTYDEQFFGPGTRLTVL.

The J gene is TRBJ1-1, the V gene TRBV9, with D unresolved. This CDR3 has 13 residues. Germline CDR1 is SGDLS and CDR2 is YYNGEE. V shed 0 bases and J shed 5 bases, with 8 bases lying between them. The CDR3 protein is CASSVDGGTEAFF. CDR3 sequence (DNA): TGTGCCAGCAGCGTAGACGGTGGAACTGAAGCTTTCTTT.

The CDR3 DNA is TGTGCCACCCTTTCGCCCGGGGGTCCCTACGAGCAGTACTTC. Amino acid sequence: CATLSPGGPYEQYF. The rearrangement joins TRBV28 to TRBJ2-7; D is possibly TRBD2 (6 bases). The CDR3 is 14 amino acids. Trimming removed 10 bases at V and 2 bases at J, with 18 bases between. Germline values: CDR1 MDHEN, CDR2 SYDVKM.

CDR3 region: CSVEVSSYNEQFF. The CDR3 nucleotides are TGCAGCGTCGAGGTATCCTCCTACAATGAGCAGTTCTTC. This sequence joins TRBV29-1 and TRBJ2-1; no reliable D call. This CDR3 spans 13 amino acids. Trimming took 6 bases from V and 0 from J, leaving 9 bases between them. Per germline, CDR1 SQVTM and CDR2 ANQGSEA.

This clonotype was picked up a small number of times. In DNA form, the CDR3 reads TGTGCCAGCAGCGTAAGGGTAGGAATGACTAGCGGGAGTTATGAGCAGTTCTTC. Translation: CASSVRVGMTSGSYEQFF. The chain is built from TRBV9 and TRBJ2-1, with 12 bases fitting TRBD2. The V gene's germline CDR1 is SGDLS and CDR2 YYNGEE. Unmatched junction bases numbered 13, after V lost 1 base and J lost 8 bases. The CDR3 contains 18 residues.

There are a few counts of this clonotype. V gene TRBV4-2 combines with J gene TRBJ2-7; D not certain. The CDR3 spans 16 residues. Germline values: CDR1 LGHNA, CDR2 YNFKEQ. V lost 1 base to trimming and J lost 4 bases, with 17 bases between them. CDR3 amino acids: CASSQAPGRTHYEQYF. CDR3 sequence (DNA): TGTGCCAGCAGCCAAGCACCCGGCAGGACCCATTACGAGCAGTACTTC.